This TCR beta chain was identified during a study of cytomegalovirus exposure and HLA in healthy donors. Background on the study: An early release of data contained about 85 million unique TCRs, which came from HLA-typed donors. Study-wide points: In a later analysis, V- and J-gene trimming of beta chains associated with a DCLRE1C missense variant, replicated independently. Later on, an analysis tied approximately 15,000 TCR beta sequences to HLA alleles at 0.05 false discovery rate.

With regard to this clone: Its matching antigen is unknown.

13 Jbeta primers and 60 Vbeta primers were used for the PCR. The method was immunoSEQ multiplex PCR; TCRdb's version includes in-frame clones alone and lacks a portion of them. The table shows approximately 84,000 clones, with around 75% occurring only once. After removal of 2 bases from V and 1 base from J, the junction contained 4 bases not matched to a gene. CDR1 is SGHRS, CDR2 YFSETQ, per germline. The CDR3 covers 16 residues. Sample: PBMCs. The J gene is TRBJ2-7, the V gene TRBV5-1; 12 bases are a match to TRBD1. The receptor's source is a man aged 40-50 years in good health and CMV-seronegative. The CDR3 DNA reads TGCGCCAGCAGCTTTTCGGGACAGGGGGCGTCCTACGAGCAGTACTTC. It is translated as CASSFSGQGASYEQYF.